A single sample gave rise to the 24 T cell receptor beta chains below, sequenced in a study of PD-1 blockade in classical Hodgkin lymphoma. Data came from immunoSEQ multiplex PCR; TCRdb stores just in-frame clones and leaves some out. The table records 95,000 to 120,000 clones, nearly 90% of them present only once. All trial patients relapsed after autologous stem cell transplantation. This specimen was peripheral blood mononuclear cells (PBMCs), taken before the second cycle of nivolumab. The origin of the receptors is a human donor with classical Hodgkin lymphoma.

This sequence joins TRBV19 and TRBJ1-1; D is perhaps TRBD1 (5 bases). V was cut by 3 bases and J by 1 base, with 12 bases left in between. CDR1 is LNHDA, CDR2 SQIVND, per germline (reference sequence). The CDR3 consists of 15 residues. CDR3 coding DNA: TGTGCCAGTAGTATGGCCCAGGGCAGGAACACTGAAGCTTTCTTT. It translates to CASSMAQGRNTEAFF.

V and J are TRBV11-2 and TRBJ1-5, with a tentative D call TRBD1 (5 bases). Trimming took 5 bases from V and 1 from J, leaving 12 bases between them. The CDR3 consists of 15 residues. Germline assignment: CDR1 SGHAT and CDR2 FQNNGV. CDR3: CASSLGPLSNQPQHF. The CDR3 DNA reads as TGTGCCAGCAGCCTGGGACCGTTAAGCAATCAGCCCCAGCATTTT. Variable domain in full (rest from reference TRBV11-2 and TRBJ1-5): EAGVAQSPRYKIIEKRQSVAFWCNPISGHATLYWYQQILGQGPKLLIQFQNNGVVDDSQLPKDRFSAERLKGVDSTLKIQPAKLEDSAVYLCASSLGPLSNQPQHFGDGTRLSIL.

This clone was picked up one time. CDR3 region: CASSQDATSGRALVDTQYF. DNA of the CDR3: TGCGCCAGCAGCCAAGATGCGACTAGCGGGAGGGCCTTAGTAGATACGCAGTATTTT. The gene calls are TRBV4-3 and TRBJ2-3, with 14 nucleotides matching TRBD2. This CDR3 comprises 19 residues. Per the germline V gene, CDR1 is LGHNA and CDR2 is YSLEER. V shed 0 bases, J shed 5 bases, and the junction held 10 bases outside the gene matches.

V gene TRBV2 combines with J gene TRBJ1-2; D uncertain. V shed 9 bases and J shed 6 bases, with 17 bases lying between them. CDR1 is SNHLY, CDR2 FYNNEI, per germline. The length of the CDR3 is 13 residues. CDR3 nucleotides: TGTGCCAGTTTTGGAAGCAGGAGGGATGGCTACACCTTC. It encodes CASFGSRRDGYTF.

The chain couples TRBV13 to TRBJ2-3; 15 nucleotides match TRBD2. Germline CDR1 PRHDT, CDR2 FYEKMQ (reference sequence). Losses at the gene ends were 5 bases for V and 6 bases for J; bases not matched to a gene: 21. The CDR3 is 21 amino acids. The CDR3 reads CASSRTWTSGRESLRSDTQYF. The CDR3 DNA reads as TGTGCCAGCAGCCGCACCTGGACTAGCGGGAGGGAGTCCCTCCGGTCGGATACGCAGTATTTT.

This clone was detected only a few times. The chain carries TRBV5-1 and TRBJ2-3; 7 positions match TRBD2. V was pared by 2 bases and J by 6 bases, with 9 bases of the junction left unmatched. Germline CDR1 and CDR2: SGHRS and YFSETQ. The CDR3 is 15 amino acids. This chain's CDR3 is CASSLNDGRTDTQYF. Written as DNA, the CDR3 is TGCGCCAGCAGCTTAAACGACGGGAGGACCGATACGCAGTATTTT.

This chain joins TRBV19 and TRBJ2-6; no clear D. There are 14 residues in the CDR3. The germline V gene encodes CDR1 LNHDA and CDR2 SQIVND (reference sequence). V was pared by 11 bases and J by 0 bases, with 11 bases between. The CDR3 DNA reads TGTGCCGCAACTCAGACCTCTGGGGCCAACGTCCTGACTTTC. It is translated as CAATQTSGANVLTF.

The V and J genes are TRBV28 and TRBJ2-7; 9 bases align to TRBD1. Germline CDR1 reads MDHEN; CDR2 reads SYDVKM. The CDR3 is made up of 16 amino acids. J gave up 4 bases and V 5 bases, and 12 bases lay outside the gene matches. CDR3 residues: CASSTRDRASPYEQYF. The CDR3 region has the DNA TGTGCCAGCAGTACTAGGGACAGGGCATCTCCTTACGAGCAGTACTTC. Looking up the rest from reference TRBV28 and TRBJ2-7 gives the full variable domain: DVKVTQSSRYLVKRTGEKVFLECVQDMDHENMFWYRQDPGLGLRLIYFSYDVKMKEKGDIPEGYSVSREKKERFSLILESASTNQTSMYLCASSTRDRASPYEQYFGPGTRLTVT.

The chain couples TRBV6-5 to TRBJ1-3; the D is unclear. Germline assignment: CDR1 MNHEY and CDR2 SVGAGI. The ends were cut back, 5 bases at V and 0 bases at J, with 11 bases in the middle. CDR3 length: 15 residues. CDR3 region: CASSRRVNSGNTIYF. The CDR3 DNA reads TGTGCCAGCAGTCGGAGGGTCAACTCTGGAAACACCATATATTTT.

The CDR3 is CASSQDGRASNTGELFF. CDR3 coding DNA: TGCGCCAGCAGCCAAGATGGGCGCGCCTCGAACACCGGGGAGCTGTTTTTT. The chain employs TRBV4-3 and TRBJ2-2; no clear D gene. Germline CDR1 LGHNA, CDR2 YSLEER. V lost 0 bases and J lost 0, with 11 bases in between. The CDR3 sequence is 17 residues long.

The chain recombines TRBV28 with TRBJ2-1, with TRBD2 matching 9 bases. Germline trimming cut 3 bases from V and 0 bases from J; bases unmatched to any gene: 9. The CDR3 extends over 18 amino acids. Germline CDR1 and CDR2: MDHEN and SYDVKM. In DNA, the CDR3 is TGTGCCAGCAGTTTTCTTAGCGGGAGCTCCCCCTCCTACAATGAGCAGTTCTTC. Its protein product is CASSFLSGSSPSYNEQFF.

V is TRBV19 and J is TRBJ2-1, with TRBD2 matching 14 bases. The ends lost 4 bases at V and 7 bases at J; junction bases unmatched: 12. Germline V gene sequence: CDR1 LNHDA, CDR2 SQIVND (reference sequence). This CDR3 is built from 18 residues. Written as DNA, the CDR3 is TGTGCCAGTAGTAAGGGGGCCACCGGGACTAGCGGGAGAAATGAGCAGTTCTTC. Its protein product is CASSKGATGTSGRNEQFF. Filled out from reference TRBV19 and TRBJ2-1, the complete variable domain reads DGGITQSPKYLFRKEGQNVTLSCEQNLNHDAMYWYRQDPGQGLRLIYYSQIVNDFQKGDIAEGYSVSREKKESFPLTVTSAQKNPTAFYLCASSKGATGTSGRNEQFFGPGTRLTVL.

This sequence joins TRBV27 and TRBJ1-4; D remains unclear. The CDR3 covers 12 residues. V was cut by 3 bases and J by 8 bases, with 7 bases left in between. The germline gives CDR1 MNHEY, CDR2 SMNVEV (reference sequence). The CDR3 sequence is CASSFPNEKLFF. In DNA, the CDR3 is TGTGCCAGCAGTTTTCCCAACGAAAAACTGTTTTTT.

This sequence joins TRBV5-1 and TRBJ2-5, with D tentatively TRBD1 (5 bases). CDR1 is SGHRS and CDR2 is YFSETQ in the germline V gene. With 0 bases removed from V and 1 base from J, the gap between germline ends came to 10 bases. The CDR3 runs 15 residues. Here the CDR3 DNA reads TGCGCCAGCAGCTTGGATACAGGACCCCAAGAGACCCAGTACTTC. This gives the protein CASSLDTGPQETQYF.

The rearrangement joins TRBV29-1 to TRBJ2-2; 12 nucleotides agree with TRBD1. Germline V lookup: CDR1 SQVTM, CDR2 ANQGSEA. The ends lost 1 base at V and 5 bases at J; junction bases unmatched: 11. This CDR3 is built from 18 residues. The CDR3 spells CSVEGALGTGGGTGELFF. DNA for the CDR3: TGCAGCGTTGAAGGTGCCCTTGGGACAGGGGGCGGAACCGGGGAGCTGTTTTTT.

V is TRBV5-1 and J is TRBJ1-1; D is ambiguous. The CDR3 has 13 amino acids. V gave up 0 bases and J gave up 6 bases, with 9 bases separating them. CDR1 is SGHRS, CDR2 YFSETQ, per germline. The CDR3 bases are TGCGCCAGCAGCTTGGGCGAGGGTGCTGAAGCTTTCTTT. Protein sequence: CASSLGEGAEAFF.

The genes are TRBV11-2 and TRBJ2-1; 10 nucleotides agree with TRBD1. This CDR3 region has 17 residues. V lost 6 bases, J lost 9 bases, and 17 bases stayed unmatched. Germline V CDR1 and CDR2: SGHAT, FQNNGV. CDR3 in DNA: TGTGCCAGCAGACTTTCCGCCGGGACAGGGGTTTTGGCTGAGCAGTTCTTC. Its translation: CASRLSAGTGVLAEQFF.

This clone showed up just a few times. This sequence joins TRBV10-3 and TRBJ2-7; TRBD2 matches 7 bases. The CDR3 sequence is 11 residues long. Per germline, CDR1 ENHRY and CDR2 SYGVKD. This chain's CDR3 is CAGGEGREQYF. The CDR3 nucleotides are TGTGCGGGCGGGGAGGGACGCGAGCAGTACTTC.

The chain carries TRBV19 and TRBJ1-2; D is ambiguous. Per the germline V gene, CDR1 is LNHDA and CDR2 is SQIVND (reference sequence). The CDR3 runs 15 residues. The germline V and J ends were trimmed by 7 bases and 4 bases, with 19 bases remaining between them. CDR3 sequence reads: CASTPGGSKTYGYTF. In DNA, the CDR3 is TGTGCCAGTACCCCCGGAGGGTCTAAAACCTATGGCTACACCTTC. Supplemented by reference TRBV19 and TRBJ1-2, the full variable domain reads DGGITQSPKYLFRKEGQNVTLSCEQNLNHDAMYWYRQDPGQGLRLIYYSQIVNDFQKGDIAEGYSVSREKKESFPLTVTSAQKNPTAFYLCASTPGGSKTYGYTFGSGTRLTVV.

J is TRBJ2-1 and V is TRBV4-1; 8 bases agree with TRBD2. The germline V gene encodes CDR1 MGHRA and CDR2 YSYEKL. The CDR3 length is 16 residues. V was pared by 1 base and J by 5 bases, with 7 bases of the junction left unmatched. CDR3 DNA: TGCGCCAGCAGCCAAGTCAAGACTAGCGCAGACAATGAGCAGTTCTTC. Its protein is CASSQVKTSADNEQFF.

The J gene is TRBJ2-7, the V gene TRBV6-5; weak D call: TRBD2 (5 bases). The CDR3 runs to 13 residues. Germline V gene sequence: CDR1 MNHEY, CDR2 SVGAGI. Trimming took 7 bases from V and 0 from J, leaving 10 bases between them. The CDR3 DNA is TGTGCCAGCAAGGAGGCGGACTCCTACGAGCAGTACTTC. Its translation is CASKEADSYEQYF.

With regard to this clone: The sample holds other DNA sequences that translate to the same CDR3. The rearrangement links TRBV9 to TRBJ1-1; D remains ambiguous. The CDR3 sequence is 13 residues long. V shed 0 bases and J shed 1 base, with 4 bases lying between them. Per germline, CDR1 SGDLS and CDR2 YYNGEE. The DNA for the CDR3 is TGTGCCAGCAGCGTAGCGGGGAACACTGAAGCTTTCTTT. This gives the protein CASSVAGNTEAFF.

J is TRBJ2-2 and V is TRBV25-1; 7 nucleotides match TRBD2. The V gene's germline CDR1 is MGHDK and CDR2 SYGVNS. This CDR3 is 18 amino acids long. V shed 3 bases, J shed 0 bases, and the junction held 10 bases outside the gene matches. The CDR3: CASSDLFFGGTNTGELFF. The CDR3 DNA sequence: TGTGCCAGCAGTGATTTATTCTTCGGGGGGACGAACACCGGGGAGCTGTTTTTT.

The chain links TRBV9 to TRBJ2-3, with 12 bases fitting TRBD1. J was trimmed by 3 bases and V by 4 bases; bases with no gene match: 6. CDR1 SGDLS and CDR2 YYNGEE come from the germline V gene. This CDR3 is 16 amino acids long. CDR3 bases: TGTGCCAGCAGCTGGGGGACAGGGGGCAAAACAGATACGCAGTATTTT. It encodes CASSWGTGGKTDTQYF.